A single sample is the source of the 20 T cell receptor beta chains below, sequenced in a study of cytomegalovirus exposure and HLA in healthy donors. 13 Jbeta primers and 60 Vbeta primers were used for the PCR. Profiling relied on immunoSEQ multiplex PCR, and the TCRdb table lists in-frame clones only, not all of them. Of some 150,000 clones listed, roughly 82% were seen once; the top ten hold 6.6%. Sequenced material: PBMCs. All receptors come from a woman aged 45-65 years in good health and CMV-seropositive.

This clone was counted a few times. This chain joins TRBV27 and TRBJ2-7, with 10 bases matching TRBD2. The CDR3 totals 14 residues. The germline V gene encodes CDR1 MNHEY and CDR2 SMNVEV (reference sequence). V shed 5 bases and J 5 bases; nucleotides not matched to a gene: 6. The CDR3 DNA sequence: TGTGCCAGCAGTCCCTCCCTAGCGGGGGACGAGCAGTACTTC. Residues: CASSPSLAGDEQYF.

The V gene is TRBV30, the J gene TRBJ2-1, with 11 bases lining up with TRBD2. The CDR3 is 17 amino acids. The J segment lost 0 bases and the V segment lost 3 bases, leaving 7 bases of the junction unmatched. Germline V lookup: CDR1 GTSNPN, CDR2 SVGIG (reference sequence). CDR3 nucleotide sequence: TGTGCCTGGAGACTAGCGGGGGCCTTCAGCTCCTACAATGAGCAGTTCTTC. It codes for CAWRLAGAFSSYNEQFF.

This chain joins TRBV19 and TRBJ2-2; TRBD2 might be the D (6 bases). Germline V CDR1 and CDR2: LNHDA, SQIVND (reference sequence). The CDR3 is made up of 16 amino acids. Trimming removed 4 bases from V and 4 bases from J, with 16 bases in between. CDR3 nucleotide sequence: TGTGCCAGTAGTAATGGGATGGGGAGGTCCACCGGGGAGCTGTTTTTT. Amino acid sequence: CASSNGMGRSTGELFF.

The chain is built from TRBV7-8 and TRBJ2-2, with TRBD2 identical over 7 bases. The CDR3 is 14 amino acids. CDR1 is SGHVS and CDR2 is FQNEAQ in the germline V gene. V lost 3 bases and J lost 4; bases outside the gene matches: 2. The CDR3 DNA reads TGTGCCAGCAGCTTGGGGGGGGGCACCGGGGAGCTGTTTTTT. Translation: CASSLGGGTGELFF.

The chain couples TRBV6-1 to TRBJ1-5; D not resolved. V shed 1 base and J shed 6 bases, with 7 bases lying between them. The CDR3 extends over 13 amino acids. Germline V gene sequence: CDR1 MNHNS, CDR2 SASEGT. CDR3: CASSEGFGQPQHF. The CDR3 nucleotides read TGTGCCAGCAGTGAAGGGTTCGGTCAGCCCCAGCATTTT.

This chain uses TRBV14 with TRBJ1-2; a possible D gene is TRBD1 (5 bases). The V gene lost 0 bases and the J gene lost 7 bases, with 15 bases spanning the gap. The germline V gene encodes CDR1 SGHDN and CDR2 FVKESK. This CDR3 is built from 15 residues. Here the CDR3 reads CASSQEGAGRRGYTF. The CDR3 nucleotides read TGTGCCAGCAGCCAAGAAGGGGCGGGGCGCCGTGGCTACACCTTC.

This chain joins TRBV5-1 and TRBJ1-4; 9 bases match TRBD1. The junction had 11 bases not matched to a gene; V was cut back by 4 bases and J by 10 bases. The CDR3 consists of 15 residues. CDR1 and CDR2 from the germline V gene are SGHRS and YFSETQ. CDR3 amino acids: CASSPKGTGHGKLFF. The CDR3, as DNA: TGCGCCAGCAGCCCCAAGGGGACAGGGCATGGAAAACTGTTTTTT.

The chain links TRBV7-9 to TRBJ2-2, with 7 bases matching TRBD1. V lost 6 bases and J lost 8; bases outside the gene matches: 3. This CDR3 comprises 12 residues. CDR1 is SEHNR, CDR2 FQNEAQ, per germline (reference sequence). This chain's CDR3 is CASRNRGGELFF. The CDR3 nucleotides are TGTGCCAGCAGGAACAGGGGTGGGGAGCTGTTTTTT.

The table lists this clone with a few counts. The rearrangement links TRBV10-3 to TRBJ2-2, with TRBD1 matching 7 bases. CDR3 size: 14 residues. Trimming at V came to 4 bases and at J to 4 bases, leaving 3 bases not matched to a gene. The V gene's germline CDR1 is ENHRY and CDR2 SYGVKD. CDR3: CAISGTGGTGELFF. In DNA form, the CDR3 reads TGTGCCATCAGTGGGACAGGTGGCACCGGGGAGCTGTTTTTT.

The chain employs TRBV5-1 and TRBJ1-6; D call uncertain. Germline values: CDR1 SGHRS, CDR2 YFSETQ. CDR3 length equals 12 residues. V lost 0 bases and J 9 bases, leaving 4 bases between the germline ends. The CDR3: CASSLESSPLHF. DNA for the CDR3: TGCGCCAGCAGCTTGGAGAGTTCACCCCTCCACTTT. Full variable domain (outside the CDR3, taken from reference TRBV5-1 and TRBJ1-6): KAGVTQTPRYLIKTRGQQVTLSCSPISGHRSVSWYQQTPGQGLQFLFEYFSETQRNKGNFPGRFSGRQFSNSRSEMNVSTLELGDSALYLCASSLESSPLHFGNGTRLTVT.

This chain links TRBV5-4 with TRBJ1-2; D call uncertain. The CDR3 extends over 14 amino acids. Germline lookup yields CDR1 SGHNT and CDR2 YYREEE (reference sequence). Trimming took off 0 bases at V and 2 bases at J, with 8 bases between the two ends. CDR3 coding DNA: TGTGCCAGCAGCTTGGGTCAGGAAAACTATGGCTACACCTTC. It is translated as CASSLGQENYGYTF.

The chain combines TRBV5-1 with TRBJ2-7; 8 bases agree with TRBD1. Germline-derived CDR1 and CDR2 are SGHRS and YFSETQ. The CDR3 has 15 residues. Losses at the gene ends were 5 bases for V and 0 bases for J; bases not matched to a gene: 7. The CDR3 reads CASSGQGALSYEQYF. The CDR3 nucleotides are TGCGCCAGCAGTGGTCAGGGGGCCCTCTCCTACGAGCAGTACTTC.

This chain joins TRBV30 and TRBJ2-7, with 8 bases identical to TRBD2. Germline CDR1 and CDR2: GTSNPN and SVGIG (reference sequence). The CDR3 sequence is 13 residues long. V lost 2 bases to trimming and J lost 5 bases; unmatched junction nucleotides: 5. CDR3 nucleotides: TGTGCCTGGAGTCGGGGGGGCCTCCACGAGCAGTACTTC. It translates to CAWSRGGLHEQYF.

This clone was seen more than once but under ten times. The gene calls are TRBV7-3 and TRBJ2-1; TRBD2 matches 7 bases. This CDR3 contains 15 residues. V trimming: 4 bases; J trimming: 4 bases; junction bases outside the gene matches: 7. Germline CDR1 reads SGHTA; CDR2 reads FQGTGA. CDR3 in amino acids: CASSSGRTGYNEQFF. CDR3 DNA: TGTGCCAGCAGCTCCGGGAGGACTGGGTACAATGAGCAGTTCTTC.

The chain joins TRBV9 to TRBJ2-3, with a weak D call TRBD2 (6 bases). Trimming stripped 4 bases from V and 2 bases from J, with 14 bases between. Germline assignment: CDR1 SGDLS and CDR2 YYNGEE. The CDR3 contains 15 residues. This CDR3 is CASSYYGGYTDTQYF. The CDR3 DNA follows: TGTGCCAGCAGCTACTACGGGGGTTACACAGATACGCAGTATTTT. The whole variable domain, filled in from reference TRBV9 and TRBJ2-3, reads DSGVTQTPKHLITATGQRVTLRCSPRSGDLSVYWYQQSLDQGLQFLIQYYNGEERAKGNILERFSAQQFPDLHSELNLSSLELGDSALYFCASSYYGGYTDTQYFGPGTRLTVL.

The chain uses TRBV5-6 and TRBJ2-7; 9 nucleotides align to TRBD2. CDR1 is SGHDT and CDR2 is YYEEEE in the germline V gene. V trimming: 2 bases; J trimming: 4 bases; junction bases outside the gene matches: 4. The CDR3 is made up of 14 amino acids. The CDR3 DNA reads TGTGCCAGCAGCTTCGCGGCGGGGGGGTACGAGCAGTACTTC. This sequence encodes CASSFAAGGYEQYF.

CDR3 sequence: CASSPGGAEAFF. In nucleotides, the CDR3 is TGCGCCAGCAGCCCCGGGGGGGCTGAAGCTTTCTTT. V usage is TRBV4-3 and J usage is TRBJ1-1, with D possibly TRBD1 on 5 matching bases. V gave up 4 bases and J gave up 6 bases, with 9 bases separating them. CDR1 is LGHNA and CDR2 is YSLEER in the germline V gene. The CDR3 sequence is 12 residues long.

The chain has TRBV27 and TRBJ1-5, with 8 bases that match TRBD1. In germline, CDR1 is MNHEY, CDR2 SMNVEV (reference sequence). The CDR3 is 18 amino acids. The V and J ends lost 3 bases and 7 bases, in that order; junction bases with no gene match: 17. In DNA form, the CDR3 reads TGTGCCAGCAGTTTTCCCGACAGGGGCGGCGGTTTAGGACAGCCCCAGCATTTT. Translated: CASSFPDRGGGLGQPQHF.

CDR3 nucleotide sequence: TGTGCCAGTAGCGCTCTACAGGGGGCGCGCGGCTACACCTTC. It yields the protein CASSALQGARGYTF. V gene TRBV19 combines with J gene TRBJ1-2, with 9 bases aligning to TRBD1. CDR1 and CDR2 (germline): LNHDA, SQIVND (reference sequence). The CDR3 loop spans 14 amino acids. With 6 bases clipped from V and 8 bases from J, the junction kept 10 bases outside the gene matches.

This chain uses TRBV7-8 with TRBJ1-3, with D unclear. This CDR3 contains 15 residues. Germline loops: CDR1 SGHVS, CDR2 FQNEAQ. The V end lost 1 base, the J end lost 0 bases, and 7 bases lay between the germline ends. The CDR3 protein is CASSLGGGSGNTIYF. DNA of the CDR3: TGTGCCAGCAGCTTAGGTGGAGGCTCTGGAAACACCATATATTTT.